One and the same sample provided the 7 T cell receptor beta chains below, sequenced in a study of T cell changes during pregnancy in multiple sclerosis. Method: immunoSEQ multiplex PCR; TCRdb's copy keeps in-frame clones and lacks some. This table holds about 38,000 clones, around 92% found once. Source: CD8+ T cells from peripheral blood mononuclear cells, taken in the third trimester of pregnancy. The receptors shown here come from a female donor with multiple sclerosis, enrolled in a pregnancy study.

This chain links TRBV19 with TRBJ1-1, with a possible D match to TRBD1 (5 bases). This CDR3 contains 12 residues. The V and J ends lost 7 bases and 11 bases respectively, with 17 bases between them. Germline lookup yields CDR1 LNHDA and CDR2 SQIVND (reference sequence). CDR3 in amino acids: CASTVGGSEAFF. The CDR3 nucleotides read TGTGCCAGTACCGTTGGGGGGTCGGAGGCTTTCTTT.

The CDR3 spells CASSLGQGLSEQFF. DNA of the CDR3: TGTGCCAGCAGTCTCGGACAGGGTCTGAGTGAGCAGTTCTTC. This chain links TRBV27 with TRBJ2-1; 8 nucleotides align to TRBD1. This CDR3 is 14 amino acids long. Losses at the gene ends were 5 bases for V and 9 bases for J; bases not matched to a gene: 9. Germline CDR1 MNHEY, CDR2 SMNVEV (reference sequence).

This clone was counted a single time. The chain recombines TRBV27 with TRBJ2-5, with 13 bases aligning to TRBD2. The trim removed 4 bases at V and 4 bases at J, leaving 12 bases unmatched. Germline loops: CDR1 MNHEY, CDR2 SMNVEV (reference sequence). The CDR3 covers 18 residues. CDR3 nucleotide sequence: TGTGCCAGCAGTTCAGGACTAGCGGGGGAGAACTGGATAGAGACCCAGTACTTC. Protein: CASSSGLAGENWIETQYF.

The chain uses TRBV29-1 and TRBJ2-1, with unresolved D. The CDR3 sequence is 13 residues long. From germline, CDR1 is SQVTM and CDR2 ANQGSEA. Trimming left V 4 bases short and J 1 base short, with 8 bases between. The CDR3 DNA is TGCAGCGTTGGCGGTGCTTCCTACAATGAGCAGTTCTTC. Amino acid sequence: CSVGGASYNEQFF.

This sequence joins TRBV12-2 and TRBJ2-6; TRBD2 is taken as the D call from the table, unchecked against the DNA. TRBV12-2 is a known pseudogene. This CDR3 spans 18 amino acids. CDR3: CASRRIGTPHKSGQRLTF. CDR3 sequence (DNA): TGTGCAAGTCGCCGCATTGGGACTCCACACAAGTCGGGCCAACGTCTGACTTTC.

This clone was observed once. This chain links TRBV10-3 with TRBJ2-7; 9 bases are shared with TRBD1. The CDR3 sequence is 14 residues long. The ends lost 0 bases at V and 4 bases at J; junction bases unmatched: 1. CDR1 ENHRY and CDR2 SYGVKD come from the germline V gene. The CDR3 here is CAISESTGGYEQYF. Here the CDR3 DNA reads TGTGCCATCAGTGAGTCGACAGGGGGGTACGAGCAGTACTTC.

The V and J genes are TRBV27 and TRBJ2-1, with a possible D match to TRBD2 (6 bases). CDR3 size: 18 residues. V was trimmed by 0 bases and J by 1 base, leaving 16 bases between them. Germline CDR1 reads MNHEY; CDR2 reads SMNVEV (reference sequence). This chain's CDR3 is CASSLSGGLLTSYNEQFF. In DNA form, the CDR3 reads TGTGCCAGCAGTTTATCGGGGGGACTGCTCACTTCCTACAATGAGCAGTTCTTC.